The clone carrying this T cell receptor (beta chain) has at least ten counts. This specimen comes from a study of T-cell memory formation after mild COVID-19. The CDR3 has 14 amino acids. Germline CDR1 MNHEY, CDR2 SMNVEV (reference sequence). Trimming removed 6 bases at V and 1 base at J, with 12 bases between. TCRdb independently ran MiXCR on the 5' RACE reads; one entry per CDR3 protein. The repertoire includes more than 150,000 distinct CDR3 sequences, roughly 18% of them detected once, and roughly 3.8% sits in the top ten. V usage is TRBV27 and J usage is TRBJ2-5, with a tentative D call TRBD2 (5 bases). This receptor was identified in a young man who had mild COVID-19 (a few samples of this study predate the infection). Cell type and time point are not known. The material sequenced was PBMCs or a T cell subset sorted from them (not recorded which). The CDR3 DNA follows: TGTGCCAGCAGCCTTAGCGAGACCCAAGAGACCCAGTACTTC. It specifies CASSLSETQETQYF.